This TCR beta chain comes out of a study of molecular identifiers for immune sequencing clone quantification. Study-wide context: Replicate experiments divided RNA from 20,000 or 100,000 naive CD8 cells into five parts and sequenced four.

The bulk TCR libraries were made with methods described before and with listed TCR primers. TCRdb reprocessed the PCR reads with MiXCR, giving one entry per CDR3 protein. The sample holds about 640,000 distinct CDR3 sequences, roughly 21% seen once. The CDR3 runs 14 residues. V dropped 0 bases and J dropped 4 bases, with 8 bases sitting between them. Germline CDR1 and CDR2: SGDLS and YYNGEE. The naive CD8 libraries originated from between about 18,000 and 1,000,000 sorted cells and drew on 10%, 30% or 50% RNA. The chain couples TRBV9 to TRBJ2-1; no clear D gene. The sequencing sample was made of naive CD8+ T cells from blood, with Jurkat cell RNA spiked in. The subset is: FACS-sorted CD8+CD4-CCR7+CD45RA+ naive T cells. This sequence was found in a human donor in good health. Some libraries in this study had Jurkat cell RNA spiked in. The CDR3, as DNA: TGTGCCAGCAGCGTAGGTAACCCGTACAATGAGCAGTTCTTC. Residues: CASSVGNPYNEQFF.